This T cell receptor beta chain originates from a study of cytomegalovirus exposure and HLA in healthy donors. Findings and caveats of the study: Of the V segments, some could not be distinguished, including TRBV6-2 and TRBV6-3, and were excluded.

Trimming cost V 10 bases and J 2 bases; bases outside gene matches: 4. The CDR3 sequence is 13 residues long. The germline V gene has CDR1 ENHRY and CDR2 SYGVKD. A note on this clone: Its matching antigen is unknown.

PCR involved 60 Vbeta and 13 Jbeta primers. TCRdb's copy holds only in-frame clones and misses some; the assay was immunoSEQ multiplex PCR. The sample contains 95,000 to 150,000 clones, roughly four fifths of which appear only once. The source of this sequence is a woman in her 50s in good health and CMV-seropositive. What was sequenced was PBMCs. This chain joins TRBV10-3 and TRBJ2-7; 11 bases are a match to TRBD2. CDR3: CATQLAGAYEQYF. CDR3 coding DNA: TGTGCCACCCAACTAGCGGGGGCCTACGAGCAGTACTTC.